This entry lists 8 T cell receptor beta chains sequenced from one sample in a study of T cell responses to AZD1222 COVID-19 vaccine. Method: immunoSEQ multiplex PCR; TCRdb's copy keeps in-frame clones and lacks some. Found here are roughly 170,000 clones, about 89% of them singletons; the top ten hold 1.5% to 2%. This material consisted of peripheral blood, taken on day 0 of AZD1222 vaccination. Source of these receptors: an adult in good health.

This clone occurred a few times. This chain uses TRBV11-3 with TRBJ2-3; D is ambiguous. The CDR3 is 14 amino acids. Germline assignment: CDR1 SGHNT and CDR2 YENEEA. Trimming left V 1 base short and J 0 bases short, with 5 bases between. CDR3 sequence: CASSLGASTDTQYF. The CDR3 DNA reads as TGTGCCAGCAGCTTAGGGGCCAGCACAGATACGCAGTATTTT.

The chain couples TRBV28 to TRBJ2-1; 7 positions match TRBD2. Per the germline V gene, CDR1 is MDHEN and CDR2 is SYDVKM. Trimming removed 4 bases from V and 8 bases from J; junction bases left unmatched: 5. CDR3 length equals 13 residues. The CDR3, as DNA: TGTGCCAGCAGTTCGGGGGGAAGGTATGAGCAGTTCTTC. Its translation: CASSSGGRYEQFF. The variable domain in full, with the rest retrieved from reference TRBV28 and TRBJ2-1, is DVKVTQSSRYLVKRTGEKVFLECVQDMDHENMFWYRQDPGLGLRLIYFSYDVKMKEKGDIPEGYSVSREKKERFSLILESASTNQTSMYLCASSSGGRYEQFFGPGTRLTVL.

V gene TRBV6-5 combines with J gene TRBJ1-6; no clear D. Germline V gene lookup returns CDR1 MNHEY and CDR2 SVGAGI. Trimming removed 6 bases from V and 6 bases from J, with 6 bases in between. This CDR3 has 12 residues. The CDR3 reads CASSRANSPLHF. CDR3 DNA sequence: TGTGCCAGCAGCCGGGCTAATTCACCCCTCCACTTT.

The CDR3 sequence is CAWSVRGVEKLFF. For the CDR3, the DNA is TGTGCCTGGAGTGTTAGGGGAGTTGAAAAACTGTTTTTT. The chain has TRBV30 and TRBJ1-4, with TRBD1 as a possible D gene (5 bases). Germline V CDR1 and CDR2: GTSNPN, SVGIG (reference sequence). This CDR3 has 13 residues. V lost 0 bases to trimming and J lost 7 bases, with 9 bases between them.

This clone has only one observation. The J gene is TRBJ2-1, the V gene TRBV7-9, with a weak D call TRBD1 (5 bases). V lost 5 bases and J 1 base, leaving 18 bases between the germline ends. CDR3 length equals 17 residues. The V gene's germline CDR1 is SEHNR and CDR2 FQNEAQ (reference sequence). Written as DNA, the CDR3 is TGTGCCAGCAGCGGACCGGTGACAGTGATATCCTACAATGAGCAGTTCTTC. Translation: CASSGPVTVISYNEQFF.

The J gene is TRBJ2-3, the V gene TRBV28, with 14 bases aligning to TRBD2. J was trimmed by 3 bases and V by 5 bases; bases with no gene match: 10. Germline CDR1 MDHEN, CDR2 SYDVKM. The CDR3 spans 18 residues. The DNA for the CDR3 is TGTGCCAGCAGTCAGCCGGGACTAGCGGGAGTAGGTACAGATACGCAGTATTTT. Translated, it gives CASSQPGLAGVGTDTQYF.

This chain connects TRBV4-3 to TRBJ1-6, with D perhaps matching TRBD1 (5 bases). The CDR3 has 16 amino acids. V gave up 1 base and J gave up 4 bases, with 11 bases separating them. Germline values: CDR1 LGHNA, CDR2 YSLEER. CDR3: CASSQGATAYNSPLHF. The CDR3 region has the DNA TGCGCCAGCAGCCAAGGCGCGACAGCATATAATTCACCCCTCCACTTT.

The V gene is TRBV19, the J gene TRBJ1-2, with D hard to call. Germline CDR1 reads LNHDA; CDR2 reads SQIVND (reference sequence). CDR3 length equals 17 residues. The V end was cut by 2 bases, the J end by 0 bases, with 16 bases between. CDR3 coding DNA: TGTGCCAGTAGTATATCAGGCGGGCCCACTTCTAACTATGGCTACACCTTC. It encodes CASSISGGPTSNYGYTF.